The T cell receptor beta chain under discussion was sequenced for a study of neurological immune-mediated disorders. Overall study findings and caveats: None of the CDR3 amino acid sequences of expanded clones recurred across subjects, suggesting private repertoires in all groups.

As for the cDNA, it was generated by 5'RACE with 10-nucleotide random UMIs. TCRdb analysed the 5' RACE reads with MiXCR anew, one entry per CDR3 protein. Among tens of thousands of distinct CDR3 sequences listed, 17% were seen once. Many counts were recorded for this clonotype. Its antigen remains unidentified. The unsorted libraries were generated from a total of 2 million PBMCs, which had been stored in RNAlater at -80 C. The CDR3 runs 13 residues. V was clipped by 3 bases and J by 2 bases, with 7 bases between them. CDR1 is LNHNV and CDR2 is YYDKDF in the germline V gene (reference sequence). Sample: PBMCs. The sequence was obtained from a middle-aged woman in good health. The chain carries TRBV15 and TRBJ2-5; possible D gene TRBD2, 5 bases. In DNA, the CDR3 is TGTGCCACCAGCAGGGACTTACAAGAGACCCAGTACTTC. Amino acids: CATSRDLQETQYF.